The following is a TCR beta chain sequence with its context. The antigen is unknown. The data are from a study of OX40 agonist ivuxolimab in advanced cancers. Study-level information: Hepatocellular carcinoma, melanoma, renal cell or head and neck cancer was diagnosed in the dose-escalation patients.

Findings of the study overall: On average, a greater number of expanded clones characterised CD8+ T cells relative to CD4+. The CD4+ and CD8+ T cells in the blood had expanded clonally by week 6 at 0.1 to 3.0 mg/kg.

Germline V gene lookup returns CDR1 MNHNY and CDR2 SVGAGI (reference sequence). The CDR3 totals 11 residues. Trimming removed 6 bases at V and 7 bases at J, with 10 bases between. Clones were read by immunoSEQ multiplex PCR, and TCRdb kept only the in-frame ones, dropping some. The table has tens of thousands of clones, about 90% seen once. A history of autoimmune disease or systemic immunosuppression excluded patients. The rearrangement uses TRBV6-6 and TRBJ2-7; D is perhaps TRBD1 (5 bases). This sequence originates from an adult with an advanced solid tumor such as melanoma, head and neck, liver or kidney cancer. The input for sequencing was CD4+ or CD8+ T cells sorted from blood, taken in a trial of the OX40 agonist ivuxolimab. Here the CDR3 reads CASSWGDEQYF. The CDR3 DNA is TGTGCCAGCAGCTGGGGCGATGAGCAGTACTTC.